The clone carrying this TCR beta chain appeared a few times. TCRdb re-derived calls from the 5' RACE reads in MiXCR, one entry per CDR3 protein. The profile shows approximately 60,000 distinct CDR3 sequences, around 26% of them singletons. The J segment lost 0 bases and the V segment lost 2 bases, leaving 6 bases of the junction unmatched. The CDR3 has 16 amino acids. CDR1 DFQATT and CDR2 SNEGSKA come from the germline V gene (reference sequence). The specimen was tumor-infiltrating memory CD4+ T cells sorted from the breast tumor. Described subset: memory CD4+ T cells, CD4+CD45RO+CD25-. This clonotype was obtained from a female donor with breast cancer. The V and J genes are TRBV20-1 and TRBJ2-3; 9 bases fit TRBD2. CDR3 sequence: CSARFLAGLSTDTQYF. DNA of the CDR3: TGCAGTGCTAGATTTCTAGCGGGGCTTAGCACAGATACGCAGTATTTT.